What follows is one T cell receptor beta chain and its context. Method: immunoSEQ multiplex PCR; TCRdb's copy keeps in-frame clones and lacks some. The sample has about 150,000 clones, more than 75% seen once. Those enrolled, adults aged roughly 18 to 95 years, came from about two dozen US areas. Cohort assignment relied on participant-reported clinical history. This sample was taken from a study of blood T cell repertoires in COVID-19. Sequencing was carried out using PBMCs or T cells enriched from blood (not recorded which). The origin of this receptor is a woman in her fifties or sixties who had recovered from COVID-19.

CDR3 loop: CASSFYSGVGTGELFF. The CDR3 bases are TGCGCCAGCAGCTTTTACAGCGGGGTTGGTACCGGGGAGCTGTTTTTT. The gene calls are TRBV5-1 and TRBJ2-2; 7 positions match TRBD2. J was trimmed by 5 bases and V by 2 bases; bases with no gene match: 9. The germline gives CDR1 SGHRS, CDR2 YFSETQ. The CDR3 covers 16 residues.